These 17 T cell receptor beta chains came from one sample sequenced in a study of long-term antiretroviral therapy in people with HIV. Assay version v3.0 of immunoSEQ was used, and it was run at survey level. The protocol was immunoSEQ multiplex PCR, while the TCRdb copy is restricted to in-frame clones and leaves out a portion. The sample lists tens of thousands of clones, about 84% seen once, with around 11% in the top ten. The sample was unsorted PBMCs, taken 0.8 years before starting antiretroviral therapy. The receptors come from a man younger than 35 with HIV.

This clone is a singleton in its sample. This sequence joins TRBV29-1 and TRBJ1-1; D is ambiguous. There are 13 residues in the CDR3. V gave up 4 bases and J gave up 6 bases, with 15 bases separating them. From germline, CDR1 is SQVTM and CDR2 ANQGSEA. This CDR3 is CSVGLNTAAEAFF. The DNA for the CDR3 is TGCAGCGTTGGACTTAATACTGCAGCTGAAGCTTTCTTT. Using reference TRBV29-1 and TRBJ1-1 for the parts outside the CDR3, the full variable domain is SAVISQKPSRDICQRGTSLTIQCQVDSQVTMMFWYRQQPGQSLTLIATANQGSEATYESGFVIDKFPISRPNLTFSTLTVSNMSPEDSSIYLCSVGLNTAAEAFFGQGTRLTVV.

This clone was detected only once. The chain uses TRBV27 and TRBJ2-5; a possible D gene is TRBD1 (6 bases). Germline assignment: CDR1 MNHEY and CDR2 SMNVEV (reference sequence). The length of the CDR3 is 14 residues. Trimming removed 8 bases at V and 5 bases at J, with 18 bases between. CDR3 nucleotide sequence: TGTGCCAGCGCCACCCAGGGGTACGTGGAGACCCAGTACTTC. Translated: CASATQGYVETQYF.

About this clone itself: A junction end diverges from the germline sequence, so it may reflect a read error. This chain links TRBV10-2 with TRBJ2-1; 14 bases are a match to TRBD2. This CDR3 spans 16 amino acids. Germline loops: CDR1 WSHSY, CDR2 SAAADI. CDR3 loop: CASSDPETSGGGYGIF. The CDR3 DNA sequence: TGCGCCAGCAGTGACCCGGAGACTAGCGGGGGGGGATACGGTATCTTC.

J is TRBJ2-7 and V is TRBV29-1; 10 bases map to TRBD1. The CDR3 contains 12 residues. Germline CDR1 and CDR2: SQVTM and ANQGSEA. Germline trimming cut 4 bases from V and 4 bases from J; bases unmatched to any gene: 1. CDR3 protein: CSVVGQGYEQYF. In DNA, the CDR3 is TGCAGCGTTGTGGGACAGGGGTACGAGCAGTACTTC.

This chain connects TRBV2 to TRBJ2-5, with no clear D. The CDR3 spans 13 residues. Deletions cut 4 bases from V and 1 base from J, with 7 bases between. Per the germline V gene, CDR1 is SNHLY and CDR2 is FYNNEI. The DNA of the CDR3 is TGTGCCAGCAGTGGAGATACCCAAGAGACCCAGTACTTC. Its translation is CASSGDTQETQYF.

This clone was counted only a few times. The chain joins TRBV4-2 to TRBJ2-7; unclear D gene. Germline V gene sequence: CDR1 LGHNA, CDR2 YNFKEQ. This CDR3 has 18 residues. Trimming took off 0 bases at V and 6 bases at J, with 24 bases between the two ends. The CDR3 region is CASSQDISQTVRVSEQYF. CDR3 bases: TGTGCCAGCAGCCAAGATATTAGTCAGACTGTAAGGGTCTCCGAGCAGTACTTC.

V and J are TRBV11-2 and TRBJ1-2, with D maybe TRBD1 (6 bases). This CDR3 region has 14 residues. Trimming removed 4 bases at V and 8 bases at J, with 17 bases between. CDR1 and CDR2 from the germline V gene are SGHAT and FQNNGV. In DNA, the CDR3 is TGTGCCAGCAGCTCCGAACAGGGACACCAGGGCTACACCTTC. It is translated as CASSSEQGHQGYTF.

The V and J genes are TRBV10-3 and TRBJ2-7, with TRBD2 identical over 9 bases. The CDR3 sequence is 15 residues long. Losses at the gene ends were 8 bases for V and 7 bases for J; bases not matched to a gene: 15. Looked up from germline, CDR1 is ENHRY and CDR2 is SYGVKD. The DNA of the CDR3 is TGTGCCATCGGGTTACTAGCGGGCGAGGGTGGGGAGCAGTACTTC. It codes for CAIGLLAGEGGEQYF.

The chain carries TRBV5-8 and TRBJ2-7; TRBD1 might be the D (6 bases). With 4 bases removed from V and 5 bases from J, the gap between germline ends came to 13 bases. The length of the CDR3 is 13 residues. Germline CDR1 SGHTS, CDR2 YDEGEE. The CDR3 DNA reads TGTGCCAGCAGCGGAATCGAGGGGGACGAGCAGTACTTC. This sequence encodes CASSGIEGDEQYF.

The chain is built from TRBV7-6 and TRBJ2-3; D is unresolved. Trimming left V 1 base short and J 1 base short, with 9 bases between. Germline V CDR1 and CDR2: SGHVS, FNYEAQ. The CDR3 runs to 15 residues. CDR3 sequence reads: CASSLVTDRTDTQYF. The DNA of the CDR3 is TGTGCCAGCAGCTTAGTAACGGACCGCACAGATACGCAGTATTTT.

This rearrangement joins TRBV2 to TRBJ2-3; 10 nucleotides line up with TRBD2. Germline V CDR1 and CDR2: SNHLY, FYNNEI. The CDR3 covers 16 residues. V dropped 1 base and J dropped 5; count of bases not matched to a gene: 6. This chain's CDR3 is CASSEVASGGLDTQYF. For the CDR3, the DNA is TGTGCCAGCAGTGAAGTCGCTAGCGGGGGTCTAGATACGCAGTATTTT.

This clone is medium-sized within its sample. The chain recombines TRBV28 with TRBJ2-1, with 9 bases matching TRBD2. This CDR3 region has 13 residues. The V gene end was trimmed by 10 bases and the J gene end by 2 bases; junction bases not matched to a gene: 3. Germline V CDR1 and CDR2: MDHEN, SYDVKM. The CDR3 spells CATASGTYNEQFF. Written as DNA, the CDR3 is TGTGCCACCGCTAGCGGGACCTACAATGAGCAGTTCTTC.

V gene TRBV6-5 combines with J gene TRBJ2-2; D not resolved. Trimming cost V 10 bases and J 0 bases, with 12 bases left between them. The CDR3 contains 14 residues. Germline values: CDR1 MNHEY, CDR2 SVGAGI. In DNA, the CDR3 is TGTGCCACGCTTGGGGTCTCGAACACCGGGGAGCTGTTTTTT. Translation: CATLGVSNTGELFF.

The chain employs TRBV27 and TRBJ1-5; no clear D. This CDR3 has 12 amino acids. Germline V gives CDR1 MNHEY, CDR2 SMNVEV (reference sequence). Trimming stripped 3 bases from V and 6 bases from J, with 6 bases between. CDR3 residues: CASSFGSQPQHF. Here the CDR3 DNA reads TGTGCCAGCAGTTTTGGAAGTCAGCCCCAGCATTTT.

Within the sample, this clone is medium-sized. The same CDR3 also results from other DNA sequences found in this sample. DNA for the CDR3: TGTGCCAGTAGTATAGCGGACGGGGATGAGCAGTACTTC. Translated, it gives CASSIADGDEQYF. This chain links TRBV19 with TRBJ2-7, with D possibly being TRBD2 (5 bases). The germline CDR1 and CDR2 sequences are LNHDA and SQIVND (reference sequence). There are 13 residues in the CDR3. V was clipped by 1 base and J by 7 bases, with 11 bases between them.

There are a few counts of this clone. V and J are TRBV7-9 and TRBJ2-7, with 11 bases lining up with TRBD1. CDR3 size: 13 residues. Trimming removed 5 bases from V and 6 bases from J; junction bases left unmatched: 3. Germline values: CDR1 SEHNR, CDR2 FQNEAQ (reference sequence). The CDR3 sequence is CASSTGTGGEQYF. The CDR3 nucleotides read TGTGCCAGCAGCACAGGGACAGGGGGCGAGCAGTACTTC.

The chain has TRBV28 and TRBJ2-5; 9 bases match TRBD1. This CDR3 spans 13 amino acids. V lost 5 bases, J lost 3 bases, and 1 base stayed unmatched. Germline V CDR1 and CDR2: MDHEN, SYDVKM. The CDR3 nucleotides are TGTGCCAGCAGTACAGGGGGCGAAGAGACCCAGTACTTC. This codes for CASSTGGEETQYF. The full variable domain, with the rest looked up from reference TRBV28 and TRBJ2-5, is DVKVTQSSRYLVKRTGEKVFLECVQDMDHENMFWYRQDPGLGLRLIYFSYDVKMKEKGDIPEGYSVSREKKERFSLILESASTNQTSMYLCASSTGGEETQYFGPGTRLLVL.